The entry below gives a single T cell receptor beta chain sequence along with its context. Its specific antigen is unknown. One base away there is no much larger clone; base qualities are not given. Spanning cysteine to phenylalanine, the CDR3 consists of 16 amino acids. CDR3 DNA is the only sequence kept; it has 48 bases, read in frame from the first base. V is cut back by 2 bases and J by 3 bases, with 7 bases in the junction unmatched. This entry is derived from a study of cutaneous CD30+ T cell lymphoproliferative disorder and hepatitis E (dated 2018 in TCRdb). Libraries were constructed by the immunoSEQ multiplex PCR assay. TCRdb holds this immuneACCESS table with in-frame rearrangements only. Some clones are missing; in checked studies, unresolved V genes explain under half, and the rest has no known cause. The sample records more than 6,500 clones, around 70% of which are singletons. 0.9% to 1.2% of the sample rests with the top ten.

The TCR sequence derives from a human donor with a cutaneous T cell lymphoproliferative disorder associated with hepatitis E virus. The source material was blood. In this chain, TRBV5-3 is recombined with TRBJ2-7, with 11 junctional bases fitting TRBD2. TRBV5-3 is an ORF, and what it does is uncertain. The DNA sequence follows: TGTGCCAGAAGCTTCAGGGCTAGCGGGAGGTTCTACGAGCAGTACTTC. This gives the protein CARSFRASGRFYEQYF.